This T cell receptor (beta chain) was observed in a study of identical twins. Every one of the donors was a healthy Caucasian. V was cut by 6 bases and J by 6 bases, with 16 bases left in between. CDR1 and CDR2 from the germline V gene are DFQATT and SNEGSKA (reference sequence). The CDR3 spans 13 residues. This clonotype was detected only a few times. TCRdb itself ran the 5' RACE reads through MiXCR, one entry per CDR3 protein. In the table there are 650,000 to 800,000 distinct CDR3 sequences, approximately 9% of which are singletons. Another study also made use of these data, one on yellow fever vaccine responses in identical twins.

The sequencing input was PBMCs. The V call is TRBV20-1, the J call TRBJ2-3; D might be TRBD2 (6 bases). The receptor was isolated from a woman between 18 and 29 years old in good health. The CDR3 DNA is TGCAGTGCCCCAGGATTAGCGGTGGATACGCAGTATTTT. It translates to CSAPGLAVDTQYF.